This TCR beta chain was recorded in a study of shared T cell receptors in the human thymus. V lost 0 bases, J lost 3 bases, and 12 bases lay in between. Germline V gene sequence: CDR1 SGHNT, CDR2 YENEEA. This CDR3 spans 16 amino acids. Method: immunoSEQ multiplex PCR; TCRdb's copy keeps in-frame clones and lacks some. The sample has approximately 580,000 clones; around 82% are singletons. The same data also went into a second study, on human thymus T cells. That study reports: An apparent bias in V and J gene usage was seen in thymic and blood repertoires.

This sequence joins TRBV11-3 and TRBJ2-1, with D possibly matching TRBD1 (5 bases). The clonotype originates from a boy under two years old with a congenital heart defect. What was sequenced was thymocytes. CDR3 bases: TGTGCCAGCAGCTTAGATCCCCAGGGTTGCTACAATGAGCAGTTCTTC. Protein product: CASSLDPQGCYNEQFF.